This TCR beta chain was captured in a study of cytomegalovirus exposure and HLA in healthy donors. Whole-study results and caveats: Across donors, most TCRs were seen rarely, yet some public ones were widespread. In vitro confirmation showed three CMV-associated chains to be CMV antigen specific. Within the 120 validation repertoires, first-cohort TCR clusters tended to co-occur, according to a later analysis.

This table comes from immunoSEQ multiplex PCR, and its TCRdb copy is limited to in-frame clones, with some not included. The sample includes about 140,000 clones, approximately 80% of them seen just once. With 7 bases removed from V and 0 bases from J, the gap between germline ends came to 15 bases. Germline V CDR1 and CDR2: MNHEY, SVGAGI. This CDR3 region has 15 residues. About this clone: Antigen: not known.

The sequence derives from a man aged 25-40 years in good health and CMV-seropositive. The chain recombines TRBV6-5 with TRBJ2-5; possible D gene TRBD2, 6 bases. What was sequenced was PBMCs. As DNA, the CDR3 is TGTGCCAGCACCCTCGGACGGGGGTACCAAGAGACCCAGTACTTC. Translating gives CASTLGRGYQETQYF.